These T cell receptor beta chains were read from a single sample in a study of blood T cells in healthy people across ages. Each CDR3 protein is one row after TCRdb ran MiXCR on the 5' RACE reads. The sample includes 1.4 million to 1.5 million distinct CDR3 sequences, approximately 42% of them seen just once. Specimen: blood. All receptors come from a woman under 30 in good health. The CDR3 runs from the conserved cysteine through the conserved F or W. Size is stated for part of the rows, as once, few or many counts, or as a class when the clone is expanded.

V	J	size	CDR3
TRBV14	TRBJ1-2	-	CASSLRTGGSVNYGYTF
TRBV20-1	TRBJ1-2	few	CSAPDRGPDGYTF
TRBV20-1	TRBJ1-2	few	CSAGTGTLYGYTF
TRBV20-1	TRBJ2-1	few	CSAPKPGNYNEQFF
TRBV28	TRBJ2-3	few	CASRPSRGGGTDTQYF
TRBV4-1	TRBJ2-3	-	CAGSQRQSIGADTQYF
TRBV25-1	TRBJ1-4	few	CASSEFFLGQGASNEKLFF
TRBV29-1	TRBJ2-5	-	CSVEPDRDWTQYF
TRBV3-1	TRBJ2-3	-	CASSQDPRVWDRDTQYF
TRBV4-2	TRBJ1-2	-	CASSQWEGTGPYGYTF
TRBV7-9	TRBJ1-1	few	CASSLGWGYNTEAFF
TRBV20-1	TRBJ1-5	few	CSARMVNQPQHF
TRBV7-9	TRBJ1-4	-	CASYSLGPGDEKLFF
TRBV30	TRBJ2-2	few	CAWSPFQGPSPGELFF
TRBV5-1	TRBJ2-5	-	CASSLPGLVIGEQYF
TRBV29-1	TRBJ1-1	once	CSGEQGSPSIAFF
TRBV28	TRBJ2-3	-	CASRPGGSGTDTQYF
TRBV10-3	TRBJ1-2	-	CAISESPGRGYGYTF
TRBV20-1	TRBJ2-5	many	CSAVQFGETQYF
TRBV7-9	TRBJ1-1	-	CASSIGGVTEAFF
TRBV29-1	TRBJ1-2	many	CSVLSGGYTF
TRBV12-3/TRBV12-4	TRBJ2-5	-	CASSLKGAGQGAQYF
TRBV5-4	TRBJ1-2	-	CASSLMGGPYGYTF
TRBV2	TRBJ2-3	-	CVSKRRSDAYF
TRBV7-2	TRBJ2-1	-	CASSKDRDNEQFF
TRBV4-2	TRBJ2-5	-	CASSQEQGILQETQYF
TRBV5-6	TRBJ1-6	-	CASSFNLRDGDSSNSPLHF
TRBV29-1	TRBJ1-3	-	CSVGDNLGNTIYF
TRBV20-1	TRBJ1-1	-	CSADRDTEAFF
TRBV3-1	-	-	CASSLHSSGAPYEQYF
TRBV15	TRBJ1-2	few	CATSRDRGLGWNYGYTF
TRBV5-1	TRBJ2-7	-	CAGSPGQGLSEQYF
TRBV28	TRBJ1-1	-	CASSLRTERAEAFF
TRBV20-1	TRBJ2-3	-	CSAQGALGRTDTQYF
TRBV11-1	TRBJ2-5	-	CASSYQGQGWETQYF
TRBV12-3/TRBV12-4	-	-	CASQISGARDEQYF